This note documents a single T cell receptor beta chain sequence. This specimen comes from a study of blood T cell repertoires in COVID-19. The CDR3 runs to 16 residues. Germline V gives CDR1 MDHEN, CDR2 SYDVKM. V lost 5 bases to trimming and J lost 2 bases; unmatched junction nucleotides: 6. Only in-frame clones appear in the TCRdb table, and some are missing; sequencing was by immunoSEQ multiplex PCR. The sample has about half a million clones, 75% to 90% seen once. The chain has TRBV28 and TRBJ2-2; 9 nucleotides agree with TRBD1. The sequence was collected from a human donor in a cohort sampled during active COVID-19. Sequenced sample: peripheral blood. Here the CDR3 DNA reads TGTGCCAGCAGTCCCTCGGGACAGGGCAACACCGGGGAGCTGTTTTTT. It encodes CASSPSGQGNTGELFF.